Sequencing of this T cell receptor beta chain was carried out in a study of shared clonotypes between healthy human individuals. Background on the study: For every donor, three CD4 naive, three CD4 memory, two CD8 naive and one CD8 memory plates were used.

Each donor was a Caucasian adult residing in Nashville, Tennessee. With 4 bases removed from V and 0 bases from J, the gap between germline ends came to 8 bases. This CDR3 region has 14 residues. Germline V gene sequence: CDR1 MNHNY, CDR2 SVGAGI (reference sequence). Using approximately 190 ng DNA, some 30,000 T cell genomes, the sorted-subset replicate PCRs were run. TCRdb's copy holds only in-frame clones and misses some; the assay was immunoSEQ multiplex PCR. Of under 2.5 million clones detected, 85% to 95% appear once; the ten largest clones hold 0.37%. The V and J genes are TRBV6-6 and TRBJ2-3; no clear D gene. Sequencing was performed on naive CD4+ T cells from PBMCs. This sample's subset: CD45RA+ positively selected. This TCR came from a man between 18 and 35 years old in good health. Some clones in this sample may be carry-over from other donors' samples. Here the CDR3 DNA reads TGTGCCAGCAGTTCCACCACTAGCACAGATACGCAGTATTTT. Its protein product is CASSSTTSTDTQYF.